Sequencing of this T cell receptor beta chain was carried out in a study of early T cells in non-severe SARS-CoV-2 infection. Study summary: Sequencing of unsorted whole blood was done on bulk RNA, leaving chains unpaired.

To note about this clonotype: As yet, its antigen is unknown.

General study points: A preference for anti-spike CD8 responses marked VDJdb matching, which missed private and CD4 specificities.

Unique molecular identifier tags were affixed to discrete cDNA molecules. One entry per CDR3 protein, called by TCRdb with MiXCR from the 5' RACE reads. The table has some 88,000 distinct CDR3 sequences, roughly 17% seen once. The CDR3 has 13 residues. With 5 bases removed from V and 7 bases from J, the gap between germline ends came to 12 bases. Germline CDR1 and CDR2: SSHAT and FNYEAQ (reference sequence). Sequencing was performed on whole blood, taken at baseline. V usage is TRBV7-7 and J usage is TRBJ2-1; D unresolved. The receptor was isolated from an adult who was a healthcare worker with PCR-confirmed SARS-CoV-2 infection or an uninfected control (not recorded which). This chain's CDR3 is CASSKNPGNEQFF. CDR3 DNA sequence: TGTGCCAGCAGCAAAAACCCTGGGAATGAGCAGTTCTTC.